This passage covers 30 T cell receptor beta chains from one sample sequenced in a study of blood T cell repertoires in COVID-19. The method was immunoSEQ multiplex PCR; TCRdb's version includes in-frame clones alone and lacks a portion of them. Here the sample spans around 270,000 clones, around 88% being singletons. The material sequenced was peripheral blood. These receptor sequences come from a man aged 40-50 years with acute or convalescent COVID-19.

This chain links TRBV20-1 with TRBJ2-5; 7 bases are shared with TRBD1. Per germline, CDR1 DFQATT and CDR2 SNEGSKA (reference sequence). The CDR3 is 12 residues long. The V segment lost 3 bases and the J segment 5 bases; nucleotides outside the gene matches: 3. The CDR3 loop reads CSASKGAETQYF. The CDR3 region has the DNA TGCAGTGCTAGTAAGGGGGCGGAGACCCAGTACTTC.

This sequence joins TRBV5-1 and TRBJ2-2, with 8 bases aligning to TRBD1. The length of the CDR3 is 16 residues. V dropped 7 bases and J dropped 1; count of bases not matched to a gene: 9. Germline V CDR1 and CDR2: SGHRS, YFSETQ. CDR3 residues: CASGLSGQGNTGELFF. The CDR3 DNA reads as TGCGCCAGCGGTCTGTCTGGACAGGGGAACACCGGGGAGCTGTTTTTT.

This rearrangement joins TRBV7-9 to TRBJ1-1; no definite D call. The germline V gene has CDR1 SEHNR and CDR2 FQNEAQ (reference sequence). V lost 5 bases to trimming and J lost 4 bases, with 14 bases between them. This CDR3 spans 14 amino acids. The CDR3 region has the DNA TGTGCCAGCAGCCCCGAGCCGGGGTTCACTGAAGCTTTCTTT. Translation gives CASSPEPGFTEAFF.

The J gene is TRBJ1-1, the V gene TRBV2, with 8 positions matching TRBD1. The germline V gene encodes CDR1 SNHLY and CDR2 FYNNEI. J lost 6 bases, V lost 3 bases, and 6 bases had no gene match. The CDR3 has 14 amino acids. CDR3 loop: CASSEDRVSSEAFF. DNA for the CDR3: TGTGCCAGCAGTGAGGACAGGGTATCTTCTGAAGCTTTCTTT.

J is TRBJ1-4 and V is TRBV11-2; the D gene is possibly TRBD1 (6 bases). The CDR3 extends over 12 amino acids. CDR1 is SGHAT, CDR2 FQNNGV, per germline. The germline V and J ends were trimmed by 0 bases and 11 bases, with 7 bases remaining between them. CDR3 loop: CASSLDQGKLFF. The CDR3 DNA reads as TGTGCCAGCAGCTTAGATCAGGGGAAACTGTTTTTT.

This chain joins TRBV11-2 and TRBJ1-2, with D maybe TRBD1 (5 bases). Per germline, CDR1 SGHAT and CDR2 FQNNGV. The CDR3 consists of 15 residues. V was clipped by 3 bases and J by 0 bases, with 11 bases between them. CDR3 in DNA: TGTGCCAGCAGCTTTGGGCAGGGTGCTAACTATGGCTACACCTTC. Translation: CASSFGQGANYGYTF.

V usage is TRBV2 and J usage is TRBJ2-1, with 11 bases aligning to TRBD1. Unmatched junction bases numbered 11, after V lost 7 bases and J lost 9 bases. The length of the CDR3 is 15 residues. Germline CDR1 is SNHLY and CDR2 is FYNNEI. In nucleotides, the CDR3 is TGTGCCAGCACCTTAGAAGGACAGGGGGCAGGTGAGCAGTTCTTC. It codes for CASTLEGQGAGEQFF.

The V gene is TRBV5-1, the J gene TRBJ1-1, with D uncertain. Trimming stripped 2 bases from V and 5 bases from J, with 13 bases between. Germline V gene sequence: CDR1 SGHRS, CDR2 YFSETQ. The CDR3 spans 14 residues. The CDR3 DNA sequence: TGCGCCAGCAGCTTTGGCAGCCCAGGAACTGAAGCTTTCTTT. Amino acid sequence: CASSFGSPGTEAFF.

The J gene is TRBJ2-1, the V gene TRBV3-1 (or the pseudogene TRBV3-2); no clear D gene. With 0 bases removed from V and 6 bases from J, the gap between germline ends came to 15 bases. The CDR3 totals 16 residues. The germline V gene encodes CDR1 LGHDT and CDR2 YNNKEL (reference sequence). The CDR3 DNA reads TGTGCCAGCAGCCAAGATGCGAGCTCGCTAGGCAATGAGCAGTTCTTC. It encodes CASSQDASSLGNEQFF.

The CDR3 DNA reads as TGCAGTGCTAGTCTTCGGACAGGGCCACCTATGGGCTACACCTTC. This encodes CSASLRTGPPMGYTF. V gene TRBV20-1 combines with J gene TRBJ1-2; TRBD1 agrees at 8 bases. V lost 3 bases and J lost 8; bases outside the gene matches: 14. The CDR3 contains 15 residues. Germline V lookup: CDR1 DFQATT, CDR2 SNEGSKA (reference sequence).

The chain couples TRBV30 to TRBJ2-1; D perhaps matches TRBD2 (5 bases). CDR3 length equals 16 residues. Germline values: CDR1 GTSNPN, CDR2 SVGIG (reference sequence). The CDR3 DNA sequence: TGTGGCCTGGAAATATTAGGAGACTATGATCCCAATGAGCAGTTCTTC. It specifies CGLEILGDYDPNEQFF.

This chain uses TRBV11-2 with TRBJ2-3; 12 bases line up with TRBD2. With V trimmed by 1 base and J by 0 bases, 8 bases remained unmatched. Germline V lookup: CDR1 SGHAT, CDR2 FQNNGV. This CDR3 region has 19 residues. This CDR3 is CASSLGLAGVTYSTDTQYF. CDR3 bases: TGTGCCAGCAGCTTAGGACTAGCGGGGGTTACATATAGCACAGATACGCAGTATTTT. Full variable domain (rest looked up from reference TRBV11-2 and TRBJ2-3): EAGVAQSPRYKIIEKRQSVAFWCNPISGHATLYWYQQILGQGPKLLIQFQNNGVVDDSQLPKDRFSAERLKGVDSTLKIQPAKLEDSAVYLCASSLGLAGVTYSTDTQYFGPGTRLTVL.

This chain links TRBV6-2 or TRBV6-3 with TRBJ1-4, with a possible D match to TRBD1 (5 bases). Germline V CDR1 and CDR2: MNHEY, SVGEGT. There are 15 residues in the CDR3. Between the trimmed V and J ends, which lost 0 bases and 8 bases, there was a span of 13 bases. This chain's CDR3 is CASSYSGGTGEKLFF. The CDR3 DNA sequence: TGTGCCAGCAGTTACTCGGGAGGGACGGGAGAAAAACTGTTTTTT.

The genes are TRBV3-1 (or the pseudogene TRBV3-2) and TRBJ1-1; 7 nucleotides agree with TRBD1. The CDR3 is 15 residues long. The germline gives CDR1 LGHDT, CDR2 YNNKEL (reference sequence). With V trimmed by 4 bases and J by 11 bases, 16 bases remained unmatched. The CDR3 spells CASSLSSTGWLFAFF. In DNA, the CDR3 is TGTGCCAGCAGCCTCTCTTCGACAGGGTGGTTATTTGCTTTCTTT.

The chain recombines TRBV2 with TRBJ1-2; D remains unclear. Trimming shortened V by 0 bases and J by 3 bases, and 8 bases separated the two germline ends. The CDR3 consists of 14 residues. CDR1 is SNHLY, CDR2 FYNNEI, per germline. The CDR3 reads CASSEARGYYGYTF. The CDR3 DNA reads as TGTGCCAGCAGTGAAGCGCGAGGGTACTATGGCTACACCTTC. Supplemented by reference TRBV2 and TRBJ1-2, the full variable domain reads EPEVTQTPSHQVTQMGQEVILRCVPISNHLYFYWYRQILGQKVEFLVSFYNNEISEKSEIFDDQFSVERPDGSNFTLKIRSTKLEDSAMYFCASSEARGYYGYTFGSGTRLTVV.

This chain connects TRBV5-1 to TRBJ1-5; 9 bases map to TRBD1. There are 15 residues in the CDR3. Germline V gives CDR1 SGHRS, CDR2 YFSETQ. Losses at the gene ends were 0 bases for V and 6 bases for J; bases not matched to a gene: 4. CDR3 nucleotide sequence: TGCGCCAGCAGCTTGGAGGGGACAGGGAGTCAGCCCCAGCATTTT. This sequence encodes CASSLEGTGSQPQHF.

This chain joins TRBV6-5 and TRBJ1-5; 9 bases agree with TRBD1. V lost 11 bases and J lost 9; bases outside the gene matches: 11. The CDR3 totals 13 residues. Germline V gene data show CDR1 as MNHEY and CDR2 as SVGAGI. CDR3 loop: CAGGGTGWGPQHF. As DNA, the CDR3 is TGTGCCGGAGGTGGGACAGGGTGGGGGCCCCAGCATTTT.

This rearrangement joins TRBV6-1 to TRBJ2-7, with a tentative D call TRBD1 (6 bases). Germline CDR1 is MNHNS and CDR2 is SASEGT. The V end lost 0 bases, the J end lost 6 bases, and 12 bases lay between the germline ends. This CDR3 has 14 residues. The CDR3 nucleotides read TGTGCCAGCAGTGAAGCGGGGGACATACCCGAGCAGTACTTC. It encodes CASSEAGDIPEQYF.

V and J are TRBV19 and TRBJ1-1; 7 nucleotides agree with TRBD1. V gave up 4 bases and J gave up 1 base; unmatched junction bases: 6. This CDR3 region has 15 residues. Germline lookup yields CDR1 LNHDA and CDR2 SQIVND (reference sequence). This CDR3 is CASSRKQGSNTEAFF. DNA for the CDR3: TGTGCCAGTAGTAGAAAACAGGGGTCGAACACTGAAGCTTTCTTT.

V usage is TRBV7-9 and J usage is TRBJ1-1, with 9 bases lining up with TRBD1. V was pared by 1 base and J by 5 bases, with 8 bases of the junction left unmatched. CDR3 length: 16 residues. Germline V gene lookup returns CDR1 SEHNR and CDR2 FQNEAQ (reference sequence). The CDR3 here is CASSLVGTGKDTEAFF. Here the CDR3 DNA reads TGTGCCAGCAGCTTAGTGGGGACAGGGAAGGATACTGAAGCTTTCTTT.

CDR3: CASRGGTDNSPLHF. The CDR3 region has the DNA TGTGCCAGCAGGGGCGGGACAGATAATTCACCCCTCCACTTT. This sequence joins TRBV2 and TRBJ1-6; 7 bases line up with TRBD1. V lost 6 bases, J lost 5 bases, and 4 bases stayed unmatched. Germline CDR1 is SNHLY and CDR2 is FYNNEI. The CDR3 runs to 14 residues.

This clone was detected only a few times. The genes are TRBV6-1 and TRBJ1-2; D remains ambiguous. The CDR3 is made up of 14 amino acids. Germline V gene lookup returns CDR1 MNHNS and CDR2 SASEGT. Trimming pared 2 bases from V and 4 bases from J, leaving 11 bases between. Written as DNA, the CDR3 is TGTGCCAGCAGTGAAAAAGCTTCGATCTATGGCTACACCTTC. Residues: CASSEKASIYGYTF.

The V gene is TRBV2, the J gene TRBJ1-2; the match to TRBD1 covers 9 bases. The CDR3 loop spans 14 amino acids. Germline CDR1 reads SNHLY; CDR2 reads FYNNEI. Unmatched junction bases numbered 5, after V lost 4 bases and J lost 5 bases. The CDR3 bases are TGTGCCAGCAGTGGGTTAGACAGGGGGTATGGCTACACCTTC. Protein product: CASSGLDRGYGYTF.

The chain links TRBV9 to TRBJ2-3, with TRBD2 matching 11 bases. Germline trimming cut 3 bases from V and 7 bases from J; bases unmatched to any gene: 13. The CDR3 is 17 amino acids. Per germline, CDR1 SGDLS and CDR2 YYNGEE. The DNA of the CDR3 is TGTGCCAGCAGCGCGGGAGGAGTAGCGGGGGGGCTGAATACGCAGTATTTT. Translating gives CASSAGGVAGGLNTQYF.

This rearrangement joins TRBV6-5 to TRBJ1-6; 9 nucleotides match TRBD1. The CDR3 consists of 15 residues. Germline CDR1 and CDR2: MNHEY and SVGAGI. Trimming took 4 bases from V and 10 from J; bases not matched to a gene: 8. The CDR3 nucleotides read TGTGCCAGCAGTTCCAAACAGGGGGCATGGTCACCCCTCCACTTT. Its translation: CASSSKQGAWSPLHF.

This chain joins TRBV14 and TRBJ1-6; D is undetermined. CDR3 size: 13 residues. Trimming took off 2 bases at V and 10 bases at J, with 9 bases between the two ends. Per germline, CDR1 SGHDN and CDR2 FVKESK. In nucleotides, the CDR3 is TGTGCCAGCAGCCAAAGACATGGATCACCCCTCCACTTT. This translates into CASSQRHGSPLHF.

Only a few counts were recorded for this clone. The chain is built from TRBV27 and TRBJ2-1, with D maybe TRBD1 (6 bases). The CDR3 contains 16 residues. Germline V lookup: CDR1 MNHEY, CDR2 SMNVEV (reference sequence). Trimming left V 4 bases short and J 6 bases short, with 19 bases between. Written as DNA, the CDR3 is TGTGCCAGCAGTTCGATCCTAGACAGGCCTACCAATGAGCAGTTCTTC. Translated: CASSSILDRPTNEQFF.

This chain joins TRBV10-1 and TRBJ1-4, with D uncertain. The V and J ends lost 0 bases and 5 bases respectively, with 10 bases between them. The germline gives CDR1 WNHNN, CDR2 SYGVQD (reference sequence). CDR3 length: 15 residues. The CDR3 DNA follows: TGCGCCAGCAGTGAGTCAACGAACTCAAATGAAAAACTGTTTTTT. Protein product: CASSESTNSNEKLFF.

This chain connects TRBV7-6 to TRBJ1-5; 7 positions match TRBD1. The CDR3 extends over 16 amino acids. V was clipped by 1 base and J by 1 base; unmatched bases: 4. Germline CDR1 is SGHVS and CDR2 is FNYEAQ. In DNA, the CDR3 is TGTGCCAGCAGCTTAGGGACAGGAGAGAGCAATCAGCCCCAGCATTTT. Residues: CASSLGTGESNQPQHF.

This chain connects TRBV6-5 to TRBJ2-7; TRBD2 might be the D (6 bases). The CDR3 totals 15 residues. Trimming removed 6 bases from V and 7 bases from J, with 22 bases in between. In germline, CDR1 is MNHEY, CDR2 SVGAGI. DNA of the CDR3: TGTGCCAGCAGCTCGATACGGGACTCTTTGGGAGAGCAGTACTTC. Amino acid sequence: CASSSIRDSLGEQYF.